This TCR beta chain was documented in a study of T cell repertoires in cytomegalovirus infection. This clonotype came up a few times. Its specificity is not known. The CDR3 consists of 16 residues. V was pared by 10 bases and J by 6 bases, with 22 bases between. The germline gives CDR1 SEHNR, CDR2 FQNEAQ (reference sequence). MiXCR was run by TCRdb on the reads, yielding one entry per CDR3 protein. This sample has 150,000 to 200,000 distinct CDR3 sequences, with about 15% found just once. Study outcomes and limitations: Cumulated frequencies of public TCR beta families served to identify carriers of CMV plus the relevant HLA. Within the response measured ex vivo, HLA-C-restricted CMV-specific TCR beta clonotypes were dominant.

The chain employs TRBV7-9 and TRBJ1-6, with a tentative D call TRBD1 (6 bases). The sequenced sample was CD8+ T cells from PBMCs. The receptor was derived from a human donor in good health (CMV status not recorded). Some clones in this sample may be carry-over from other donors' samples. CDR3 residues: CAIPAPQGPANSPLHF. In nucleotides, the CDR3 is TGTGCCATCCCGGCCCCACAGGGCCCAGCTAATTCACCCCTCCACTTT.